The 16 T cell receptor beta chains below all came from one sample that was sequenced in a study of blood T cell repertoires in COVID-19. TCRdb's table, derived via immunoSEQ multiplex PCR, lists solely in-frame clones and lacks some. The sample lists roughly 220,000 clones, roughly 79% occurring once. The sequencing sample was made of peripheral blood. These receptors were obtained from a woman aged 80 or over with COVID-19, enrolled during active disease.

The gene calls are TRBV7-3 and TRBJ2-2, with D possibly being TRBD2 (6 bases). From germline, CDR1 is SGHTA and CDR2 FQGTGA. CDR3 length: 15 residues. V shed 2 bases and J shed 8 bases, with 15 bases lying between them. The CDR3 is CASSLAGTSTGELFF. The CDR3 nucleotides read TGTGCCAGCAGCTTAGCGGGAACTTCCACAGGGGAGCTGTTTTTT.

This clone was detected only once. The V gene is TRBV3-1 (or the pseudogene TRBV3-2), the J gene TRBJ1-1; D is uncertain. CDR1 is LGHDT and CDR2 is YNNKEL in the germline V gene (reference sequence). With 0 bases removed from V and 1 base from J, the gap between germline ends came to 6 bases. CDR3 length: 14 amino acids. For the CDR3, the DNA is TGTGCCAGCAGCCAAGATATGTGGAACACTGAAGCTTTCTTT. Amino acids: CASSQDMWNTEAFF.

The chain couples TRBV27 to TRBJ1-2, with D possibly being TRBD1 (6 bases). The CDR3 covers 12 residues. Germline V CDR1 and CDR2: MNHEY, SMNVEV (reference sequence). V dropped 8 bases and J dropped 3 bases, with 10 bases sitting between them. The CDR3 reads CASGTPDYGYTF. CDR3 sequence (DNA): TGTGCCAGCGGGACACCAGACTATGGCTACACCTTC.

This clone was detected once. This sequence joins TRBV4-1 and TRBJ1-1; D might be TRBD1 (5 bases). The V end lost 0 bases, the J end lost 4 bases, and 18 bases lay between the germline ends. CDR1 and CDR2 (germline): MGHRA, YSYEKL. The length of the CDR3 is 17 residues. The CDR3 reads CASSQEGVVQGGTEAFF. The CDR3 DNA follows: TGCGCCAGCAGCCAAGAAGGGGTTGTGCAGGGAGGCACTGAAGCTTTCTTT.

This chain connects TRBV27 to TRBJ1-5; D is perhaps TRBD1 (5 bases). Trimming left V 5 bases short and J 1 base short, with 15 bases between. The CDR3 has 16 residues. CDR1 is MNHEY and CDR2 is SMNVEV in the germline V gene (reference sequence). As DNA, the CDR3 is TGTGCCAGCAGTCCCCGTGGCGGGGCCAGCAATCAGCCCCAGCATTTT. It codes for CASSPRGGASNQPQHF.

This clone is a singleton in its sample. V gene TRBV7-6 combines with J gene TRBJ2-6, with 7 bases fitting TRBD1. This CDR3 spans 15 amino acids. Unmatched junction bases numbered 2, after V lost 1 base and J lost 5 bases. The V gene's germline CDR1 is SGHVS and CDR2 FNYEAQ. CDR3 bases: TGTGCCAGCAGCTTAGGCAGGGGGTGGGCCAACGTCCTGACTTTC. Translated, it gives CASSLGRGWANVLTF.

This chain joins TRBV11-2 and TRBJ1-2; D is possibly TRBD1 (5 bases). CDR1 and CDR2 from the germline V gene are SGHAT and FQNNGV. This CDR3 is 13 amino acids long. Trimming took 0 bases from V and 8 from J, leaving 10 bases between them. CDR3 residues: CASSLDRGCGYTF. The CDR3 DNA follows: TGTGCCAGCAGCTTAGATCGGGGGTGCGGCTACACCTTC.

The chain employs TRBV2 and TRBJ1-2, with D unresolved. CDR3 length equals 15 residues. Germline V gene data show CDR1 as SNHLY and CDR2 as FYNNEI. Trimming pared 6 bases from V and 0 bases from J, leaving 14 bases between. CDR3 loop: CASSERPGANYGYTF. In DNA, the CDR3 is TGTGCCAGCAGCGAGCGACCTGGAGCTAACTATGGCTACACCTTC.

In this sample, this clone turned up once. This chain links TRBV6-1 with TRBJ1-1; D might be TRBD1 (6 bases). The length of the CDR3 is 14 residues. Germline CDR1 and CDR2: MNHNS and SASEGT. The V end was cut by 5 bases, the J end by 1 base, with 11 bases between. The CDR3 is CASSTRQENTEAFF. CDR3 DNA sequence: TGTGCCAGCAGTACACGACAGGAGAACACTGAAGCTTTCTTT.

The rearrangement uses TRBV19 and TRBJ1-4, with a tentative D call TRBD1 (6 bases). Trimming cost V 3 bases and J 4 bases, with 18 bases left between them. CDR3 size: 17 residues. CDR1 is LNHDA and CDR2 is SQIVND in the germline V gene (reference sequence). CDR3 residues: CASSMRLGAVRNEKLFF. The CDR3 DNA follows: TGTGCCAGTAGTATGCGGTTGGGGGCGGTTCGTAATGAAAAACTGTTTTTT.

The chain is built from TRBV12-5 and TRBJ1-1; D is undetermined. V lost 7 bases, J lost 1 base, and 13 bases lay in between. Germline CDR1 reads LGHNT; CDR2 reads FRNRAP. CDR3 length equals 14 residues. The CDR3 is CASDHSDRNTEAFF. CDR3 sequence (DNA): TGTGCTAGTGACCATTCTGATAGGAACACTGAAGCTTTCTTT.

The chain couples TRBV30 to TRBJ2-5, with 7 bases aligning to TRBD2. This CDR3 region has 15 residues. Germline V gene data show CDR1 as GTSNPN and CDR2 as SVGIG (reference sequence). V lost 3 bases and J lost 1; bases outside the gene matches: 8. The CDR3 loop reads CAWSVAGRVQETQYF. For the CDR3, the DNA is TGTGCCTGGAGCGTAGCGGGTAGGGTCCAAGAGACCCAGTACTTC.

This sequence joins TRBV19 and TRBJ1-2; 12 bases map to TRBD1. With V trimmed by 7 bases and J by 4 bases, 16 bases remained unmatched. Germline V CDR1 and CDR2: LNHDA, SQIVND (reference sequence). The CDR3 totals 18 residues. This chain's CDR3 is CASKPERLGTGGSYGYTF. The DNA for the CDR3 is TGTGCCAGTAAACCAGAAAGGTTGGGGACAGGGGGCTCCTATGGCTACACCTTC. The entire variable domain, with the rest obtained from reference TRBV19 and TRBJ1-2, is as follows: DGGITQSPKYLFRKEGQNVTLSCEQNLNHDAMYWYRQDPGQGLRLIYYSQIVNDFQKGDIAEGYSVSREKKESFPLTVTSAQKNPTAFYLCASKPERLGTGGSYGYTFGSGTRLTVV.

This clone was recorded once. This chain links TRBV12-5 with TRBJ2-1; D gene ambiguous. The CDR3 contains 13 residues. With 3 bases removed from V and 6 bases from J, the gap between germline ends came to 9 bases. Germline loops: CDR1 LGHNT, CDR2 FRNRAP. The CDR3 bases are TGTGCTAGTGGTTTAAGACAAGTCAATGAGCAGTTCTTC. Its protein is CASGLRQVNEQFF.

Points on this clone: Germline is not matched at one junction end, which may reflect a read error. This chain uses TRBV28 with TRBJ1-2; 10 nucleotides agree with TRBD1. The CDR3 length is 14 residues. Germline CDR1 is MDHEN and CDR2 is SYDVKM. The CDR3 DNA follows: TGTGCCAGCAGCTTATGGGACAGGGGACGGGGCTACACCTTC. Its translation: CASSLWDRGRGYTF.

J is TRBJ1-1 and V is TRBV5-6; D remains unclear. The CDR3 consists of 14 residues. Trimming cost V 7 bases and J 0 bases, with 13 bases left between them. CDR1 is SGHDT, CDR2 YYEEEE, per germline. CDR3 in amino acids: CASGPRIMNTEAFF. Written as DNA, the CDR3 is TGTGCCAGCGGGCCACGGATCATGAACACTGAAGCTTTCTTT.